What follows are 5 T cell receptor beta chains derived from one specimen sequenced in a study of blood T cells in healthy people across ages. With a J-beta primer mix and a sample-barcoded 5' primer, a second PCR ran about 7 to 12 cycles. TCRdb processed the 5' RACE reads anew with MiXCR; each CDR3 protein has one entry. The sample includes roughly 860,000 distinct CDR3 sequences, approximately 65% of them seen just once. Sequences were obtained from blood. The receptors were sampled from a man in his thirties or forties in good health.

This chain links TRBV10-3 with TRBJ2-2; D is unclear. Trimming cost V 4 bases and J 1 base, with 4 bases left between them. Germline CDR1 reads ENHRY; CDR2 reads SYGVKD. The CDR3 sequence is 13 residues long. The CDR3 sequence is CAISAGNTGELFF. The CDR3 coding sequence is TGTGCCATCAGTGCGGGGAACACCGGGGAGCTGTTTTTT.

This clonotype was picked up a small number of times. The V call is TRBV7-2, the J call TRBJ2-4, with 10 bases matching TRBD1. CDR1 and CDR2 (germline): SGHTA, FQGNSA. This CDR3 has 15 residues. V was pared by 2 bases and J by 13 bases, with 11 bases of the junction left unmatched. CDR3 sequence reads: CASSLLGDRGREQYF. CDR3 bases: TGTGCCAGCAGCTTACTGGGGGACAGGGGTCGAGAGCAGTACTTC.

There are a few counts of this clonotype. The chain combines TRBV27 with TRBJ1-5; no firm D call. Germline-derived CDR1 and CDR2 are MNHEY and SMNVEV (reference sequence). V was shortened by 5 bases and J by 5 bases, with 19 bases between the two germline ends. The CDR3 runs to 16 residues. Here the CDR3 DNA reads TGTGCCAGCAGTGGAGGAACGGGTAGGACCTATCAGCCCCAGCATTTT. Translated: CASSGGTGRTYQPQHF.

With respect to this clonotype: This may come from a read error, since a much larger clone is one base off. This chain uses TRBV5-5 with TRBJ2-4; no firm D call. The assigned J gene may be wrong: the sequence end matches TRBJ2-5 better. The CDR3 totals 14 residues. Germline lookup yields CDR1 SGHKS and CDR2 YYEKEE (reference sequence). The CDR3 region is CAGSTPGQQETQYF. Written as DNA, the CDR3 is TGTGCCGGCAGCACGCCGGGTCAACAAGAGACCCAGTACTTC.

This clonotype was picked up many times. A much more abundant neighbour one base away suggests this may be a read error. This rearrangement joins TRBV29-1 to TRBJ2-5, with D possibly being TRBD1 or TRBD2 (5 bases each). The CDR3 is 15 amino acids. The V end lost 3 bases, the J end lost 11 bases, and 25 bases lay between the germline ends. Germline CDR1 is SQVTM and CDR2 is ANQGSEA. The CDR3 reads CSVDLVGPLDNEQYF. As DNA, the CDR3 is TGCAGCGTTGACCTCGTGGGACCCCTTGACAATGAGCAGTACTTC.